The TCR beta chain described here comes from a study of T cell responses to AZD1222 COVID-19 vaccine. Trimming removed 0 bases at V and 5 bases at J, with 11 bases between. Germline lookup yields CDR1 SGHKS and CDR2 YYEKEE (reference sequence). This CDR3 contains 15 residues. This table comes from immunoSEQ multiplex PCR, and its TCRdb copy is limited to in-frame clones, with some not included. The data hold roughly 120,000 clones, with about 85% observed a single time. The sample was peripheral blood, taken on day 0 of AZD1222 vaccination. This chain connects TRBV5-5 to TRBJ1-4, with D perhaps TRBD1 (5 bases). The TCR originated in an adult in good health. CDR3 residues: CASSLGGRGNEKLFF. The DNA of the CDR3 is TGTGCCAGCAGCTTGGGAGGTCGGGGGAATGAAAAACTGTTTTTT.